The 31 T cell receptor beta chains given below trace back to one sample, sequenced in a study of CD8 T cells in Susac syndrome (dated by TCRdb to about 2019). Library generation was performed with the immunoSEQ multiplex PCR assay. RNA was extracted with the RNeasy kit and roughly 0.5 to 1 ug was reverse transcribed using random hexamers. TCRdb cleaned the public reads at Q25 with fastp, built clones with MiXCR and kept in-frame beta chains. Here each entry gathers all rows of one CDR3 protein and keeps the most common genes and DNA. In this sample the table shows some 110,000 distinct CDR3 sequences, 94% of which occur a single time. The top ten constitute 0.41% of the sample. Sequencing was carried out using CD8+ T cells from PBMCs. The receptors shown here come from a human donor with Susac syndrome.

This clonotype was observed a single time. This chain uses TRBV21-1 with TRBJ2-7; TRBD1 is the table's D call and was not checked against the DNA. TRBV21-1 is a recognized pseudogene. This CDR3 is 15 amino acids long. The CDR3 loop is CASSKESDTSYEQYF. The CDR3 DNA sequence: TGTGCCAGCAGCAAGGAATCGGACACCTCCTACGAGCAGTACTTC.

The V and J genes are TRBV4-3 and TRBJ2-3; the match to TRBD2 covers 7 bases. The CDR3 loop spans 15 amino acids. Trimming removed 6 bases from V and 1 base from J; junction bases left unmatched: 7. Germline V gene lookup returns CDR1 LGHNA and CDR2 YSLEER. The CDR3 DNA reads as TGCGCCAGCAGTTCGGGGGGTCGGGGCACAGATACGCAGTATTTT. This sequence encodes CASSSGGRGTDTQYF.

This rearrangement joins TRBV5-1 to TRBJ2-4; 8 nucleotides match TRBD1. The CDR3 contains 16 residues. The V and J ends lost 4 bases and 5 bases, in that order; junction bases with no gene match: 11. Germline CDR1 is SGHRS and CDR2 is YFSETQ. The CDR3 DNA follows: TGCGCCAGCAGCCTCGGACAGGGAAGGGATGAAAACATTCAGTACTTC. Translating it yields CASSLGQGRDENIQYF.

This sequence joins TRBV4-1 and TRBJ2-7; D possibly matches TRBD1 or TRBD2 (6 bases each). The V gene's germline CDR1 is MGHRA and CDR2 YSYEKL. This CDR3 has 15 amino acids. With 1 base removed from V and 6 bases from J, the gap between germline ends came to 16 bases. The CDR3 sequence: CASSQAYGGRGEQYF. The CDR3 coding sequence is TGCGCCAGCAGCCAAGCGTACGGGGGCCGAGGCGAGCAGTACTTC.

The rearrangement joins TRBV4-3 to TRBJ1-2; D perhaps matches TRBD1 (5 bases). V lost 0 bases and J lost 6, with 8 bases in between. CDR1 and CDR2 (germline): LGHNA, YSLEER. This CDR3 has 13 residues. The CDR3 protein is CASSQEGVNGYTF. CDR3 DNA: TGCGCCAGCAGCCAAGAGGGGGTAAATGGCTACACCTTC.

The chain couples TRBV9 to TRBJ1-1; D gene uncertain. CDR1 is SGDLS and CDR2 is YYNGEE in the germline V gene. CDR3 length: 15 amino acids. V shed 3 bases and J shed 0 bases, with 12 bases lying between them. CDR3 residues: CASSAIESMNTEAFF. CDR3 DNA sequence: TGTGCCAGCAGCGCCATCGAAAGCATGAACACTGAAGCTTTCTTT. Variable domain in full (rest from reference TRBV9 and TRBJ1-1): DSGVTQTPKHLITATGQRVTLRCSPRSGDLSVYWYQQSLDQGLQFLIQYYNGEERAKGNILERFSAQQFPDLHSELNLSSLELGDSALYFCASSAIESMNTEAFFGQGTRLTVV.

In nucleotides, the CDR3 is TGCAGTGCTAGCAGCGGGGTGGAAAACATTCAGTACTTC. Residues: CSASSGVENIQYF. J is TRBJ2-4 and V is TRBV20-1; TRBD2 matches 7 bases. Losses at the gene ends were 3 bases for V and 5 bases for J; bases not matched to a gene: 4. The CDR3 loop spans 13 amino acids. The germline gives CDR1 DFQATT, CDR2 SNEGSKA (reference sequence).

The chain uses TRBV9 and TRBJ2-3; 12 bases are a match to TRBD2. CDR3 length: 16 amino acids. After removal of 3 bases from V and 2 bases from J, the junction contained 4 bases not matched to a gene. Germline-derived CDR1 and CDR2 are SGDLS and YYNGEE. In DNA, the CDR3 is TGTGCCAGCAGCGCTAGCGGGGGGGCCCCCACAGATACGCAGTATTTT. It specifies CASSASGGAPTDTQYF.

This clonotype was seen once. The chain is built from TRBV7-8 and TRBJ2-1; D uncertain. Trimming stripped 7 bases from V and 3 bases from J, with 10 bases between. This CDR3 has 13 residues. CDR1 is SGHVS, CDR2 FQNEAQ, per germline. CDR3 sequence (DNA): TGTGCCAGCACACCGACACTCTACAATGAGCAGTTCTTC. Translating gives CASTPTLYNEQFF. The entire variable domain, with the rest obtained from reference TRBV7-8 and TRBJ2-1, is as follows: GAGVSQSPRYKVAKRGQDVALRCDPISGHVSLFWYQQALGQGPEFLTYFQNEAQLDKSGLPSDRFFAERPEGSVSTLKIQRTQQEDSAVYLCASTPTLYNEQFFGPGTRLTVL.

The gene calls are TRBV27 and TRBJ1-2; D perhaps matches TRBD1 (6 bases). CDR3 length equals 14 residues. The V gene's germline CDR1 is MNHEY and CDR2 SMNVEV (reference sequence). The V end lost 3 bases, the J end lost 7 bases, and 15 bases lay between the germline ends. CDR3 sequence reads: CASSLGRGFTGYTF. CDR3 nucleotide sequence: TGTGCCAGCAGTTTGGGCAGGGGATTTACTGGCTACACCTTC.

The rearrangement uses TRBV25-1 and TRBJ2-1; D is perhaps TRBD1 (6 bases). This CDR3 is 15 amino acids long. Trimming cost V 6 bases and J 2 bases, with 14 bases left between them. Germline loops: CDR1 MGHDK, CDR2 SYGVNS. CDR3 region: CASRGDTLPYNEQFF. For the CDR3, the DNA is TGTGCCAGCAGGGGGGACACGCTTCCCTACAATGAGCAGTTCTTC.

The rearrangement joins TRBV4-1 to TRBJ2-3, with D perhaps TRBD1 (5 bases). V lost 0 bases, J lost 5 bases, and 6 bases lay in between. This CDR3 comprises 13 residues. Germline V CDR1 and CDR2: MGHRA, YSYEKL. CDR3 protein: CASSQEGVDTQYF. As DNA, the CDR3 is TGCGCCAGCAGCCAAGAAGGGGTAGATACGCAGTATTTT.

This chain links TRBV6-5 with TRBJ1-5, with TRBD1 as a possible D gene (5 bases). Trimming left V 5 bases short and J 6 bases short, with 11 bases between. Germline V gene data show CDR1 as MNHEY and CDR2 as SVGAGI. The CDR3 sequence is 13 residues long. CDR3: CASSERGPQPQHF. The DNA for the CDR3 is TGTGCCAGCAGTGAGAGGGGTCCTCAGCCCCAGCATTTT.

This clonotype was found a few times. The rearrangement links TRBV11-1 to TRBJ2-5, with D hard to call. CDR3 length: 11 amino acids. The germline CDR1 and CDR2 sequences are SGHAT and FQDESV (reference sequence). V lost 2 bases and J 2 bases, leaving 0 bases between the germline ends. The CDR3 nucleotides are TGTGCCAGCAGCTTACAAGAGACCCAGTACTTC. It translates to CASSLQETQYF.

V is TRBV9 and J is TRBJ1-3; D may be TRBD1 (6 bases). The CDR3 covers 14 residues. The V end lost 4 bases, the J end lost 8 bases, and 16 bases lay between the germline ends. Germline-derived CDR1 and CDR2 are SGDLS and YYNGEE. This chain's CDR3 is CASSPQTGRDTIYF. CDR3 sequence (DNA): TGTGCCAGCAGCCCTCAAACAGGGAGGGACACCATATATTTT.

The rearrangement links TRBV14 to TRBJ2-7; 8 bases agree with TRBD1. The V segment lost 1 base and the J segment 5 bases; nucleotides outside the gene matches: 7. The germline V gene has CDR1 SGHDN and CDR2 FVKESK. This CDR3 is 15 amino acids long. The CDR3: CASSQGRDRYHEQYF. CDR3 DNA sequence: TGTGCCAGCAGCCAAGGCCGGGACAGGTACCACGAGCAGTACTTC.

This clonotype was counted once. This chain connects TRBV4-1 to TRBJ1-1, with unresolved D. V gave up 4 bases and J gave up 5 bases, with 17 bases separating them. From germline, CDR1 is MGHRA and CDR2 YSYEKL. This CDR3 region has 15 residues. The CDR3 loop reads CASSLARGPGTEAFF. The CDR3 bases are TGCGCCAGCAGCCTAGCACGTGGCCCGGGGACTGAAGCTTTCTTT.

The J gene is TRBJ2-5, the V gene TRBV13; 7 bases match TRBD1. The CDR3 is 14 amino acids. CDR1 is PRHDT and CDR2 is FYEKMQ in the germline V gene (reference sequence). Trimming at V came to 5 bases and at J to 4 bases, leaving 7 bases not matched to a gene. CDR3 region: CASSIGQARETQYF. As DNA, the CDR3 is TGTGCCAGCAGCATCGGACAGGCCCGAGAGACCCAGTACTTC. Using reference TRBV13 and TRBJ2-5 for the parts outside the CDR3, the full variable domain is AAGVIQSPRHLIKEKRETATLKCYPIPRHDTVYWYQQGPGQDPQFLISFYEKMQSDKGSIPDRFSAQQFSDYHSELNMSSLELGDSALYFCASSIGQARETQYFGPGTRLLVL.

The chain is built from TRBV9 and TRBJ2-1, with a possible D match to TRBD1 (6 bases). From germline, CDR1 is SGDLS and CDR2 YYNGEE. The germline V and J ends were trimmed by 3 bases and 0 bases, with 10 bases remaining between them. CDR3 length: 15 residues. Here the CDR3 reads CASSGGGSSYNEQFF. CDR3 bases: TGTGCCAGCAGCGGAGGGGGTAGCTCCTACAATGAGCAGTTCTTC.

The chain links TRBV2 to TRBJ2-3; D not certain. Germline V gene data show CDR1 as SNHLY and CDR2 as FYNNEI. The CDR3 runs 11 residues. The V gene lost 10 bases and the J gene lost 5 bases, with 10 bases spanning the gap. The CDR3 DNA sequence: TGTGCCACCTACTCGGGAGATACGCAGTATTTT. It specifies CATYSGDTQYF.

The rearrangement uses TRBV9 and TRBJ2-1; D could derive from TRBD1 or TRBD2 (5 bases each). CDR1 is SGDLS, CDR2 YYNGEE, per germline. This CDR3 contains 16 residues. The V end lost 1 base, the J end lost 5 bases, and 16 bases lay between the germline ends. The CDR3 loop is CASSVLGTPTNNEQFF. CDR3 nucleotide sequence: TGTGCCAGCAGCGTATTAGGGACCCCAACAAACAATGAGCAGTTCTTC. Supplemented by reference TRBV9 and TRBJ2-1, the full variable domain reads DSGVTQTPKHLITATGQRVTLRCSPRSGDLSVYWYQQSLDQGLQFLIQYYNGEERAKGNILERFSAQQFPDLHSELNLSSLELGDSALYFCASSVLGTPTNNEQFFGPGTRLTVL.

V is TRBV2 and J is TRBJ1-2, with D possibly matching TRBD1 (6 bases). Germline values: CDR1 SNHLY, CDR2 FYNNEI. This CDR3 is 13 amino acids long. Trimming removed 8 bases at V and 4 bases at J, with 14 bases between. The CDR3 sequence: CASGPGHVYGYTF. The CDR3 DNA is TGTGCCAGCGGACCGGGACACGTCTATGGCTACACCTTC.

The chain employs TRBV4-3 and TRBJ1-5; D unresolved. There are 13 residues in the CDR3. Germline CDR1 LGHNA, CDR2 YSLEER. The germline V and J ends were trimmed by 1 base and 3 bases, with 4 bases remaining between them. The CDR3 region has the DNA TGCGCCAGCAGCCAAGTGGTCAATCAGCCCCAGCATTTT. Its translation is CASSQVVNQPQHF.

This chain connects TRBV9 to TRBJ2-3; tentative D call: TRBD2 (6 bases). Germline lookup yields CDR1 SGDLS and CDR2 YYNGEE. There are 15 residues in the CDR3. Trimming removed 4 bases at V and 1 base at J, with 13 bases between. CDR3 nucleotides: TGTGCCAGCAGCTTCGCGGGGAGCGGCACAGATACGCAGTATTTT. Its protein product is CASSFAGSGTDTQYF.

The CDR3 DNA sequence: TGTGCCAGCAGCGCACAGGTGGGTACTGAAGCTTTCTTT. Translated, it gives CASSAQVGTEAFF. This chain joins TRBV5-4 and TRBJ1-1; a possible D gene is TRBD1 (5 bases). Germline CDR1 is SGHNT and CDR2 is YYREEE (reference sequence). This CDR3 is 13 amino acids long. V lost 4 bases to trimming and J lost 5 bases, with 12 bases between them.

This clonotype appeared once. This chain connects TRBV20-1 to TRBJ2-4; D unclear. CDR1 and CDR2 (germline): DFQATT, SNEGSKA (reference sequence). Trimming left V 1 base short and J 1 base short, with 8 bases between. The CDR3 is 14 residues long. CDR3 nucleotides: TGCAGTGCTAGAGCCCCAGGCGCCAAAAACATTCAGTACTTC. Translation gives CSARAPGAKNIQYF.

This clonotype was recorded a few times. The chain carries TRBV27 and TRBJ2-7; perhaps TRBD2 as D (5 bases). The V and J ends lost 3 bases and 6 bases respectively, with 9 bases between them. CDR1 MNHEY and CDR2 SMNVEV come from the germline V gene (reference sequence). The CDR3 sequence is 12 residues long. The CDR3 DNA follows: TGTGCCAGCAGTTTCCGAGGAGGCGAGCAGTACTTC. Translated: CASSFRGGEQYF.

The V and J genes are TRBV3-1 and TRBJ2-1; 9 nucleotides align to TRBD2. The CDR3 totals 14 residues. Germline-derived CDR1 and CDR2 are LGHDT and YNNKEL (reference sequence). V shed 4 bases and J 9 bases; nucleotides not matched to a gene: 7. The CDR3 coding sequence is TGTGCCAGCAGCCGCCCTAGCGGGACGTTTGAGCAGTTCTTC. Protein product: CASSRPSGTFEQFF.

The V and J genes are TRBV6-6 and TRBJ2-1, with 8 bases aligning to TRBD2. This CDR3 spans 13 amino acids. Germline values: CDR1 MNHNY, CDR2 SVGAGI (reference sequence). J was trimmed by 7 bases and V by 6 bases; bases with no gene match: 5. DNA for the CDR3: TGTGCCAGCAGAGACGGGGGGGTGAATGAGCAGTTCTTC. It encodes CASRDGGVNEQFF.

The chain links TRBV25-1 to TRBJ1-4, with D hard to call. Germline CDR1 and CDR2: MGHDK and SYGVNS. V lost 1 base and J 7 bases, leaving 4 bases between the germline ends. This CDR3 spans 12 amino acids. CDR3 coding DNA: TGTGCCAGCAGTGAATCTGGTGAAAAACTGTTTTTT. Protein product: CASSESGEKLFF.

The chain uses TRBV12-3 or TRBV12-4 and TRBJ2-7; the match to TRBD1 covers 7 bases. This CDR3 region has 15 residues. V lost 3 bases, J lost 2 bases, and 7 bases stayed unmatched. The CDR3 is CASSFGTAPTYEQYF. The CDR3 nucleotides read TGTGCCAGCAGTTTCGGGACAGCGCCTACCTACGAGCAGTACTTC.